This T cell receptor (beta chain) was recovered during a study of cytomegalovirus exposure and HLA in healthy donors. Looking at the study overall: HLA-typed donors contributed approximately 86 million unique TCRs, which were held in an early data release.

V was clipped by 0 bases and J by 5 bases; unmatched bases: 4. The V gene's germline CDR1 is SSHAT and CDR2 FNYEAQ (reference sequence). This CDR3 region has 15 residues. The PCR used 60 Vbeta and 13 Jbeta primers. Using immunoSEQ multiplex PCR, the repertoire was profiled, and TCRdb retains in-frame clones only, with some absent. Here the sample spans roughly 100,000 clones, 60% to 80% being singletons. A note on this clone: Other DNA sequences of this sample code for an identical CDR3.

The sequencing sample was made of PBMCs. This chain connects TRBV7-7 to TRBJ2-5, with 9 bases matching TRBD2. The TCR sequence derives from a male donor in good health and CMV-seropositive. The CDR3 nucleotides read TGTGCCAGCAGCTTAGCGCGGGGGGGCGCGGAGACCCAGTACTTC. It specifies CASSLARGGAETQYF.